A selection of T cell receptor beta chains follows, all from one sample in a study of shared clonotypes between healthy human individuals. Generated by immunoSEQ multiplex PCR, the TCRdb table keeps only in-frame clones and is missing some. Of some 2,000,000 clones detected, about 95% appear once; the ten largest clones hold 0.85% to 1.3%. Sequenced input: naive CD8+ T cells sorted from blood. The receptors shown here come from a man between 18 and 29 years old in good health. Each CDR3 is given with its conserved first and last residue. The order of the fields is clone size, D gene, J gene, V gene, CDR3 protein, CDR3 DNA. D genes are given only for firm matches. Size is omitted from some rows. Given values are once, few, many or a class for expanded clones.

NA | NA | TRBJ2-7 | TRBV30 | CAWTVGVRHEQYF | TGTGCCTGGACTGTGGGGGTTCGGCACGAGCAGTACTTC
NA | NA | TRBJ2-3 | TRBV29-1 | CSVVGSTDTQYF | TGCAGCGTTGTCGGGAGCACAGATACGCAGTATTTT
NA | TRBD1 | TRBJ2-7 | TRBV30 | CAWRPRTGTGYVEQYF | TGTGCCTGGAGGCCCCGGACCGGGACAGGGTATGTAGAGCAGTACTTC
NA | NA | TRBJ2-1 | TRBV6-5 | CASSYIGSNEQFF | TGTGCCAGCAGTTACATAGGTTCTAATGAGCAGTTCTTC
NA | TRBD1 | TRBJ1-2 | TRBV2 | CAISSGGGAYGYTF | TGTGCCATCTCCTCCGGAGGGGGCGCCTATGGCTACACCTTC
NA | TRBD2 | TRBJ2-7 | TRBV7-2 | CASSFGLAYEQYF | TGTGCCAGCAGCTTCGGACTAGCCTACGAGCAGTACTTC
NA | NA | TRBJ2-1 | TRBV18 | CASSPAGLTVGNEQFF | TGTGCCAGCTCACCGGCAGGTCTTACTGTGGGGAATGAGCAGTTCTTC
NA | NA | TRBJ2-1 | TRBV10-2 | CASSELASYNEQFF | TGCGCCAGCAGTGAGCTAGCTTCCTACAATGAGCAGTTCTTC
NA | NA | TRBJ2-3 | TRBV27 | CASSLYGGVSDTQYF | TGTGCCAGCAGTTTATACGGGGGAGTTTCAGATACGCAGTATTTT
once | TRBD1 | TRBJ1-2 | TRBV6-6 | CASSDLDRAGYTF | TGTGCCAGCAGTGACTTAGACAGGGCGGGCTACACCTTC
NA | NA | TRBJ2-3 | TRBV7-9 | CASSSDGPSTDTQYF | TGTGCCAGCAGCTCGGACGGGCCAAGCACAGATACGCAGTATTTT
NA | NA | TRBJ2-7 | TRBV10-3 | CAISELGAHEQYF | TGTGCCATCAGTGAATTAGGGGCCCACGAGCAGTACTTC
NA | NA | TRBJ2-7 | TRBV27 | CASSLTFSASYEQYF | TGTGCCAGCAGTTTGACATTTTCAGCTTCCTACGAGCAGTACTTC
NA | NA | TRBJ2-5 | TRBV7-2 | CASSLNAASVWVGETQYF | TGTGCCAGCAGCTTAAATGCGGCTAGCGTGTGGGTAGGGGAGACCCAGTACTTC
NA | NA | TRBJ2-5 | TRBV7-9 | CASSLEEGYQETQYF | TGTGCCAGCAGCTTAGAGGAGGGATACCAAGAGACCCAGTACTTC
NA | NA | TRBJ1-1 | TRBV4-2 | CASSQALGDWNTEAFF | TGTGCCAGCAGCCAAGCGTTAGGGGACTGGAACACTGAAGCTTTCTTT
NA | NA | TRBJ2-7 | TRBV5-1 | CASSLAQEYEQYF | TGCGCCAGCAGCTTGGCCCAAGAGTACGAGCAGTACTTC
NA | TRBD1 | TRBJ2-5 | TRBV13 | CASSFDREETQYF | TGTGCCAGCAGCTTTGACAGGGAAGAGACCCAGTACTTC
once | TRBD2 | TRBJ2-7 | TRBV7-6 | CASSPDPSGTYEQYF | TGTGCCAGCAGCCCAGACCCTAGCGGGACCTACGAGCAGTACTTC
NA | NA | TRBJ1-1 | TRBV6-5 | CASSYGDTEAFF | TGTGCCAGCAGTTACGGTGACACTGAAGCTTTCTTT
NA | NA | TRBJ2-7 | TRBV4-1 | CASSPHIGSYEQYF | TGCGCCAGCAGCCCTCACATAGGCTCCTACGAGCAGTACTTC
NA | NA | TRBJ2-2 | TRBV6-5 | CASRAGTNTGELFF | TGTGCCAGCAGGGCCGGGACTAACACCGGGGAGCTGTTTTTT
NA | NA | TRBJ2-7 | TRBV9 | CASSVGLPSYEQYF | TGTGCCAGCAGCGTCGGGCTACCCTCCTACGAGCAGTACTTC
NA | TRBD1 | TRBJ2-7 | TRBV4-1 | CASSQSGTGSEQYF | TGCGCCAGCAGCCAGTCCGGGACAGGGAGCGAGCAGTACTTC
once | NA | TRBJ2-7 | TRBV4-1 | CASSQRDSATYEQYF | TGCGCCAGCAGCCAGCGGGACAGCGCTACCTACGAGCAGTACTTC
NA | NA | TRBJ2-1 | TRBV9 | CASSGSGNEQFF | TGTGCCAGCAGCGGTAGCGGCAATGAGCAGTTCTTC
NA | NA | TRBJ1-1 | TRBV6-1 | CASSEGGINTEAFF | TGTGCCAGCAGTGAAGGGGGAATAAACACTGAAGCTTTCTTT
NA | TRBD2 | TRBJ2-3 | TRBV6-1 | CASSEAGREITDTQYF | TGTGCCAGCAGTGAAGCAGGGAGGGAAATCACAGATACGCAGTATTTT
once | NA | TRBJ2-7 | TRBV7-8 | CASSLDDEVTGTIYEQYF | TGTGCCAGCAGCCTAGACGACGAAGTGACAGGGACTATCTACGAGCAGTACTTC
NA | NA | TRBJ2-7 | TRBV11-2 | CASSLDTRAYEQYF | TGTGCCAGCAGCTTGGATACCCGGGCCTACGAGCAGTACTTC
NA | NA | TRBJ1-2 | TRBV9 | CASSLGPGDYGYTF | TGTGCCAGCAGCCTCGGCCCAGGAGACTATGGCTACACCTTC
NA | TRBD1 | TRBJ1-5 | TRBV6-1 | CASRAGGYSNQPQHF | TGTGCCAGCCGGGCAGGGGGCTATAGCAATCAGCCCCAGCATTTT
NA | NA | TRBJ2-1 | TRBV28 | CASRGFLNEQFF | TGTGCCAGCAGGGGTTTCCTCAATGAGCAGTTCTTC
NA | NA | TRBJ1-1 | TRBV11-2 | CASSLVDPGNTEAFF | TGTGCCAGCAGCTTAGTCGACCCTGGGAACACTGAAGCTTTCTTT
NA | NA | TRBJ1-5 | TRBV6-1 | CASSESGANQPQHF | TGTGCCAGCAGTGAATCGGGAGCGAATCAGCCCCAGCATTTT
once | NA | TRBJ1-2 | TRBV30 | CAWTLDGGYGYTF | TGTGCCTGGACCTTGGACGGGGGCTATGGCTACACCTTC
NA | TRBD1 | TRBJ2-4 | TRBV6-1 | CASSMGQNIQYF | TGTGCCAGCAGTATGGGACAGAACATTCAGTACTTC
NA | NA | TRBJ1-1 | TRBV28 | CASSFSVIGPQNTEAFF | TGTGCCAGCAGTTTTTCCGTCATAGGACCGCAGAACACTGAAGCTTTCTTT
NA | NA | TRBJ1-1 | TRBV14 | CASSSAGTEAFF | TGTGCCAGCAGTTCAGCGGGGACTGAAGCTTTCTTT
NA | NA | TRBJ2-3 | TRBV7-8 | CASSLDTLGGRDTQYF | TGTGCCAGCAGCTTAGACACACTCGGGGGGCGGGATACGCAGTATTTT
NA | TRBD1 | TRBJ2-7 | TRBV30 | CAWSDTGDYEQYF | TGTGCCTGGAGTGACACAGGGGACTACGAGCAGTACTTC
once | NA | TRBJ1-1 | TRBV7-6 | CASSPVGLILTFF | TGTGCCAGCAGCCCCGTGGGACTTATTTTAACTTTCTTT
NA | NA | TRBJ1-6 | TRBV7-3 | CASSFSGDSPLHF | TGTGCCAGCAGCTTCTCCGGGGACTCACCCCTCCACTTT
NA | NA | TRBJ2-2 | TRBV9 | CASSVLVNTGELFF | TGTGCCAGCAGCGTATTGGTGAACACCGGGGAGCTGTTTTTT
NA | NA | TRBJ2-7 | TRBV11-2 | CASSLGHLNSYEQYF | TGTGCCAGCAGCTTAGGGCACCTGAACTCCTACGAGCAGTACTTC
NA | NA | TRBJ1-1 | TRBV6-5 | CASSYSVSHPEAFF | TGTGCCAGCAGTTACTCGGTGTCACACCCCGAAGCTTTCTTT
NA | NA | TRBJ2-7 | TRBV7-9 | CASSTRQDTLYF | TGTGCCAGCAGCACCCGACAGGACACGTTGTACTTC
once | TRBD2 | TRBJ2-5 | TRBV27 | CASSLSPGLAGGYPQETQYF | TGTGCCAGCAGTTTATCGCCAGGACTAGCGGGGGGGTATCCCCAAGAGACCCAGTACTTC
NA | NA | TRBJ2-5 | TRBV2 | CASRTRQAGLVETQYF | TGTGCCAGCAGGACCCGACAGGCAGGGCTTGTGGAGACCCAGTACTTC